This T cell receptor (beta chain) was documented in a study of shared clonotypes between healthy human individuals. CD8 memory merged CD45RO+ with CCR7-negative CD45RA+ TemRA cells. Comment on this clone: Its antigen is unidentified.

The CDR3 has 8 amino acids. With 11 bases removed from V and 7 bases from J, the gap between germline ends came to 5 bases. Germline CDR1 MNHEY, CDR2 SVGAGI. Here immunoSEQ multiplex PCR was the method, and the copy in TCRdb shows in-frame clones only, minus some. The sample lists about 320,000 clones, roughly 87% occurring once. General study points: Naive subsets generally had larger estimated richness than memory subsets.

V usage is TRBV6-5 and J usage is TRBJ1-1; no definite D call. The receptor comes from a man between 18 and 35 years old in good health. Sequencing used memory CD8+ T cells sorted from blood. Stated subset: CD45RO+ cells pooled with CCR7-negative TemRA cells. CDR3 sequence: CAVGEAFF. CDR3 in DNA: TGTGCCGTAGGTGAAGCTTTCTTT.